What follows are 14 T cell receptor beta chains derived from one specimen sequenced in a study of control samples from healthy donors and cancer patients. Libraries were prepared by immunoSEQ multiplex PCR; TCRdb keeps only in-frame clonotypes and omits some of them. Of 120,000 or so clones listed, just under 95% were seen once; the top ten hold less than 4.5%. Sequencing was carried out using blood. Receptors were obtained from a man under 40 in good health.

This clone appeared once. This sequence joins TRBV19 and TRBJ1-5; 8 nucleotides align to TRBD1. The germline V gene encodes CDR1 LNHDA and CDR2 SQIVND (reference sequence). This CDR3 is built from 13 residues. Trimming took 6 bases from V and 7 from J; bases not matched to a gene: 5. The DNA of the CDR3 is TGTGCCAGTAGAGGGACAGGCCTACAGCCCCAGCATTTT. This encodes CASRGTGLQPQHF.

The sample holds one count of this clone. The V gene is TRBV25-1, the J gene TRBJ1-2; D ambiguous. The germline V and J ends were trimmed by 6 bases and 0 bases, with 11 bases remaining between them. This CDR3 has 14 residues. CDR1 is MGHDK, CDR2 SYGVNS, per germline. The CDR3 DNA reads TGTGCCAGCAGCGAAATAGGGACTAACTATGGCTACACCTTC. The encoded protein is CASSEIGTNYGYTF.

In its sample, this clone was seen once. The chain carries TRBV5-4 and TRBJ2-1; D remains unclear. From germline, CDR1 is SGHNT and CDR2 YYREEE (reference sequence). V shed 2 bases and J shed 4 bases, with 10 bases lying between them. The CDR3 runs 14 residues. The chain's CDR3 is CASSFTTPYNEQFF. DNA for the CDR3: TGTGCCAGCAGCTTTACGACACCATACAATGAGCAGTTCTTC.

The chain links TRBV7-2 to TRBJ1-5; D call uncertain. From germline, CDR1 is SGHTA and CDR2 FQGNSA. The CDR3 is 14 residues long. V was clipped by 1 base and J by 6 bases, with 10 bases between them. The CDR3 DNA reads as TGTGCCAGCAGCTTAGACTGGAAGTCTCAGCCCCAGCATTTT. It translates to CASSLDWKSQPQHF.

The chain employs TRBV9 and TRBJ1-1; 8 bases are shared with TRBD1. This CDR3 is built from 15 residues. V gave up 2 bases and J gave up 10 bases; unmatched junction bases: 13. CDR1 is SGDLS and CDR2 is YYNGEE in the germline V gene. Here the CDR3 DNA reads TGTGCCAGCAGCGTCGGGACAGGCGGAGAGGTGATAGCTTTCTTT. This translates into CASSVGTGGEVIAFF.

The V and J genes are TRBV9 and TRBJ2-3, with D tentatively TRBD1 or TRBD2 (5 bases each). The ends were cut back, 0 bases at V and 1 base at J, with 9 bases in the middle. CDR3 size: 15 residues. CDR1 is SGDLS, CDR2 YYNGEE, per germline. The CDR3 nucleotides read TGTGCCAGCAGCGTAGAAGGGACCCGCACAGATACGCAGTATTTT. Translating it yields CASSVEGTRTDTQYF.

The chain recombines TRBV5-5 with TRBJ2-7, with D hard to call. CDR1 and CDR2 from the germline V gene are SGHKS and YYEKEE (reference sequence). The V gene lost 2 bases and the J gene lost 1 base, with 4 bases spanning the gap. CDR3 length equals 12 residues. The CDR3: CASSLVSYEQYF. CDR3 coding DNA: TGTGCCAGCAGCTTAGTTTCCTACGAGCAGTACTTC.

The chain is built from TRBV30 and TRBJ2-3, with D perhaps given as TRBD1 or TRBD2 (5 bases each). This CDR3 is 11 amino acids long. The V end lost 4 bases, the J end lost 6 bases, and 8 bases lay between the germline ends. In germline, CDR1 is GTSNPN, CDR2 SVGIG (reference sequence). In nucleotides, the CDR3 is TGTGCCTGGATCGGGGCGGATACGCAGTATTTT. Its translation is CAWIGADTQYF.

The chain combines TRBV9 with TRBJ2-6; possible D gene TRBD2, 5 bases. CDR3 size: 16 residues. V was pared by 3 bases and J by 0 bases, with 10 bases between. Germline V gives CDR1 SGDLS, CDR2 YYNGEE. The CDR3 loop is CASSGTDFSGANVLTF. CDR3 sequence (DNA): TGTGCCAGCAGCGGGACGGACTTCTCTGGGGCCAACGTCCTGACTTTC.

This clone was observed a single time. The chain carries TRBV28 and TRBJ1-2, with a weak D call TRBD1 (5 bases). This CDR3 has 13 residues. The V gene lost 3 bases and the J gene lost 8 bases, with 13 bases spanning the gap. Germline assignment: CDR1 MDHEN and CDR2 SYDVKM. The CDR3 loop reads CASSLATGRGYTF. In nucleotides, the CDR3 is TGTGCCAGCAGTTTGGCCACAGGCAGAGGCTACACCTTC.

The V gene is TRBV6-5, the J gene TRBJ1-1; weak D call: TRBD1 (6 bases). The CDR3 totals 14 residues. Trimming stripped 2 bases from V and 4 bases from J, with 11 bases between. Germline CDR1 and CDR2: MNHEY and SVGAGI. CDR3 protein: CASSYGRGRTEAFF. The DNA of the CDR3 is TGTGCCAGCAGTTACGGCAGGGGACGCACTGAAGCTTTCTTT.

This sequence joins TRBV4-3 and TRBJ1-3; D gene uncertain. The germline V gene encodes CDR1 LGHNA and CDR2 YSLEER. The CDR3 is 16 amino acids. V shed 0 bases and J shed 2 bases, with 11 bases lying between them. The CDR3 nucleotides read TGCGCCAGCAGCCAAGATAGGGCATGGACTGGAAACACCATATATTTT. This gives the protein CASSQDRAWTGNTIYF.

DNA of the CDR3: TGTGCCAGCAGTCACTATACCGTCGGGGGAACTGAAGCTTTCTTT. It translates to CASSHYTVGGTEAFF. V and J are TRBV3-1 (or the pseudogene TRBV3-2) and TRBJ1-1; D may be TRBD1 (5 bases). The CDR3 has 15 residues. V lost 6 bases and J 5 bases, leaving 19 bases between the germline ends. Germline-derived CDR1 and CDR2 are LGHDT and YNNKEL (reference sequence).

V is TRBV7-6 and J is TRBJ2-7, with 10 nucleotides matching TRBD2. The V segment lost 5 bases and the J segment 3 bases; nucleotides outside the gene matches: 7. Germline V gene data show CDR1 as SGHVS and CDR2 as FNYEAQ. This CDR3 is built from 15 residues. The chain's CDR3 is CASSRSSGGYYEQYF. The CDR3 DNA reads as TGTGCCAGCAGCCGATCTAGCGGGGGTTACTACGAGCAGTACTTC.